Each of the 20 T cell receptor beta chains below was sequenced from the same sample in a study of T cells in women clearing cervical HPV infection (dated by TCRdb to 2016 to 2018). Library generation was performed with the immunoSEQ multiplex PCR assay. TCRdb's version of the immuneACCESS table is confined to in-frame rearrangements and falls short of the full clone set. An unresolved V gene accounts for under half of the shortfall where checked; the remainder is of unknown origin. The table held for this sample gives tens of thousands of clones. About 18% of the sample lies in the top ten. The sample consisted of blood buffy coat. These receptors came from a woman between 18 and 69 years old with a cervical HPV16 infection that either progressed to CIN3+ or cleared (not recorded which).

The CDR3 sequence is CSANPPLAGRETQYF. CDR3 bases read: TGCAGTGCTAACCCCCCCCTCGCGGGTCGAGAGACC. The rearrangement joins TRBV20-1 to TRBJ2-5, with D perhaps matching TRBD2 (5 bases). Read sequence stops 3 residues before the CDR3 end, and the germline J gene provides the missing end. Per germline, CDR1 DFQATT and CDR2 SNEGSKA (reference sequence). This CDR3 region has 15 residues. V lost 4 bases, J lost 4 bases, and 19 bases lay in between.

About this clone: With the read ending 3 residues before the CDR3 end, the germline J gene is used to fill in that end. The V gene is TRBV5-1, the J gene TRBJ2-5; 7 bases are a match to TRBD2. V was pared by 3 bases and J by 0 bases, with 8 bases of the junction left unmatched. CDR3 size: 16 residues. The germline gives CDR1 SGHRS, CDR2 YFSETQ. The part of the CDR3 DNA that was read is TGCGCCAGCAGCTCCCCCGCCGGGGGGTACCAAGAGACC. It yields the protein CASSSPAGGYQET. The CDR3, in full, reads CASSSPAGGYQETQYF.

Comments on this clone: The sequenced fragment ends 3 residues before the CDR3 boundary, so the rest is inferred from the germline J gene. The rearrangement joins TRBV28 to TRBJ1-2, with 7 bases that match TRBD1. After removal of 6 bases from V and 3 bases from J, the junction contained 4 bases not matched to a gene. The CDR3 covers 13 residues. Germline V CDR1 and CDR2: MDHEN, SYDVKM. CDR3 DNA, as far as it was read: TGTGCCAGCAGACGACAGGGAGACTATGGC. This encodes CASRRQGDYG. Given in full, the CDR3 is CASRRQGDYGYTF.

To note about this clone: The CDR3 end is not reached by the read, which stops 3 residues before it; the germline J gene fills it in. The chain is built from TRBV6-1 and TRBJ1-5, with D uncertain. This CDR3 spans 13 amino acids. Per germline, CDR1 MNHNS and CDR2 SASEGT. The V and J ends lost 4 bases and 7 bases respectively, with 11 bases between them. The CDR3 bases that were read are TGTGCCAGCAGTGGCGGTGCGGGACAGCCC. Its translation is CASSGGAGQP. The CDR3 as a whole reads CASSGGAGQPQHF.

As for this clone: The sequence runs out 3 residues before the end of the CDR3; the remainder is reconstructed from the germline J gene. The J gene is TRBJ2-1, the V gene TRBV20-1, with 9 bases that match TRBD1. Trimming took 6 bases from V and 9 from J; bases not matched to a gene: 9. The CDR3 consists of 13 residues. From germline, CDR1 is DFQATT and CDR2 SNEGSKA (reference sequence). The DNA read from the CDR3 is TGCAGTGCCCCGGTACAGGGGGCGCTTGAG. It encodes CSAPVQGALE. The CDR3 in its entirety is CSAPVQGALEQFF.

For this clone: The CDR3 end is not reached by the read, which stops 3 residues before it; the germline J gene fills it in. The chain has TRBV2 and TRBJ2-1, with D perhaps given as TRBD1 or TRBD2 (5 bases each). The CDR3 has 15 amino acids. Trimming shortened V by 8 bases and J by 6 bases, and 20 bases separated the two germline ends. Germline-derived CDR1 and CDR2 are SNHLY and FYNNEI. CDR3 DNA (partial): TGTGCCAGCGGAAAAGAGGGAAGGGGCCTCAATGAG. This sequence encodes CASGKEGRGLNE. The whole CDR3 protein is CASGKEGRGLNEQFF.

Turning to this clone: The sequence runs out 3 residues before the end of the CDR3; the remainder is reconstructed from the germline J gene. Other nucleotide sequences in the sample specify the same CDR3. This chain uses TRBV2 with TRBJ1-3; tentative D call: TRBD1 (5 bases). The CDR3 runs 15 residues. Germline values: CDR1 SNHLY, CDR2 FYNNEI. The CDR3 protein is CASNLDGPERGTIYF. The sequenced CDR3 bases are TGTGCCAGCAACTTGGACGGGCCTGAGAGGGGCACG.

Remarks on this clone: The read terminates 3 residues before the CDR3 end, so the remaining end is supplied by the germline J gene. The chain uses TRBV5-1 and TRBJ1-2, with a tentative D call TRBD1 (6 bases). Germline values: CDR1 SGHRS, CDR2 YFSETQ. Trimming cost V 2 bases and J 5 bases, with 10 bases left between them. CDR3 size: 13 residues. The CDR3 loop is CASSLGGGYGYTF. Partial CDR3 DNA: TGCGCCAGCAGCTTAGGGGGGGGATATGGC.

Remarks on this clone: The read terminates 3 residues before the CDR3 end, so the remaining end is supplied by the germline J gene. The chain couples TRBV30 to TRBJ2-5; D could derive from TRBD1 or TRBD2 (5 bases each). Trimming pared 2 bases from V and 5 bases from J, leaving 12 bases between. This CDR3 has 13 residues. The germline V gene encodes CDR1 GTSNPN and CDR2 SVGIG (reference sequence). The CDR3 is CAWSRGVAETQYF. The DNA read from the CDR3 is TGTGCCTGGAGTCGAGGGGTAGCTGAGACC.

Concerning this clone itself: The read comes to an end 3 residues before the CDR3 does, leaving the germline J gene to fill in the end. V gene TRBV11-1 combines with J gene TRBJ1-6; D not certain. The germline V and J ends were trimmed by 3 bases and 6 bases, with 6 bases remaining between them. CDR3 length equals 13 residues. Germline V gene lookup returns CDR1 SGHAT and CDR2 FQDESV (reference sequence). The CDR3 region is CASSFRGNSPLHF. Incomplete CDR3 DNA: TGTGCCAGCAGCTTTCGGGGTAATTCACCC.

Worth noting for this clone: Coverage ceases 3 residues before the CDR3 finishes, and the germline J gene fills in the end. The chain joins TRBV7-9 to TRBJ1-1; 8 nucleotides agree with TRBD1. Germline V CDR1 and CDR2: SEHNR, FQNEAQ (reference sequence). The V and J ends lost 6 bases and 5 bases, in that order; junction bases with no gene match: 11. This CDR3 contains 15 residues. CDR3 protein: CASRKRTGWETEAFF. The covered CDR3 bases are TGTGCCAGCAGAAAGAGGACAGGGTGGGAGACTGAA.

The CDR3 loop is CSAEDSPATGELFF. The CDR3 bases that were read are TGCAGTGCGGAGGACTCTCCCGCCACCGGGGAG. The rearrangement joins TRBV20-1 to TRBJ2-2; weak D call: TRBD2 (5 bases). The observed sequence ends 3 residues before the CDR3 terminus, with the missing tail filled in from the germline J gene. This CDR3 is 14 amino acids long. Germline-derived CDR1 and CDR2 are DFQATT and SNEGSKA (reference sequence). V gave up 6 bases and J gave up 4 bases, with 15 bases separating them.

About this clone: The missing CDR3 end, 3 residues past where the read stops, is filled in from the germline J gene. This chain connects TRBV10-2 to TRBJ1-6, with D hard to call. Germline CDR1 and CDR2: WSHSY and SAAADI. This CDR3 spans 15 amino acids. V gave up 1 base and J gave up 10 bases, with 14 bases separating them. CDR3 sequence: CASSELSRALSPLHF. The covered CDR3 bases are TGCGCCAGCAGTGAGTTATCCCGAGCTCTGTCACCC.

CDR3 DNA (partial): TGTGCCAGCAGCTTGTCGACAGGGGGGAGTGAAAAA. Protein product: CASSLSTGGSEK. The CDR3 reads in full as CASSLSTGGSEKLFF. The gene calls are TRBV11-2 and TRBJ1-4, with 9 bases identical to TRBD1. The sequenced fragment ends 3 residues before the CDR3 boundary, so the rest is inferred from the germline J gene. The CDR3 runs 15 residues. Germline V gene lookup returns CDR1 SGHAT and CDR2 FQNNGV. The trim removed 3 bases at V and 7 bases at J, leaving 6 bases unmatched.

In the case of this clone: The read gets to within 3 residues of the CDR3 end, and the germline J gene fills in the rest. V is TRBV30 and J is TRBJ2-2; TRBD2 might be the D (7 bases). The germline V gene encodes CDR1 GTSNPN and CDR2 SVGIG (reference sequence). The CDR3 totals 14 residues. V was shortened by 3 bases and J by 7 bases, with 15 bases between the two germline ends. The CDR3 protein is CAWRAAGADGELFF. CDR3 bases read: TGTGCCTGGAGAGCCGCGGGGGCGGACGGGGAG.

The CDR3: CARSFPAPSSYEQYF. The part of the CDR3 DNA that was read is TGTGCCAGAAGCTTTCCAGCGCCTAGCTCCTACGAG. V gene TRBV5-3 combines with J gene TRBJ2-7; D is unclear. The read ends 3 residues early relative to the CDR3; the germline J gene fills the gap. TRBV5-3 is noted as an ORF with a role that remains uncertain. The ends were cut back, 2 bases at V and 0 bases at J, with 12 bases in the middle. CDR3 length equals 15 residues.

About this clone: The CDR3 is cut off 3 residues early in the read; its end comes from the germline J gene. J is TRBJ2-3 and V is TRBV5-1; 12 bases line up with TRBD2. V lost 3 bases to trimming and J lost 0 bases; unmatched junction nucleotides: 2. CDR3 length: 16 residues. Germline CDR1 SGHRS, CDR2 YFSETQ. CDR3 sequence reads: CASSSGLAGSTDTQYF. The sequenced part of the CDR3 DNA is TGCGCCAGCAGCTCCGGACTAGCGGGGAGCACAGATACG.

In regard to this clone: The DNA ends 3 residues before the CDR3 does, and the rest of the CDR3 is filled in from the germline J gene. The V call is TRBV2, the J call TRBJ2-7; D remains ambiguous. Trimming removed 7 bases from V and 0 bases from J, with 13 bases in between. This CDR3 is built from 14 residues. The germline gives CDR1 SNHLY, CDR2 FYNNEI. CDR3 residues: CASTMTGFSYEQYF. The CDR3 bases that were read are TGTGCCAGCACTATGACCGGGTTCTCCTACGAG.

Worth noting for this clone: The sequence runs out 3 residues before the end of the CDR3; the remainder is reconstructed from the germline J gene. The gene calls are TRBV20-1 and TRBJ2-1; 9 bases agree with TRBD1. Per the germline V gene, CDR1 is DFQATT and CDR2 is SNEGSKA (reference sequence). CDR3 size: 13 residues. J lost 9 bases, V lost 5 bases, and 8 bases had no gene match. CDR3 DNA (partial): TGCAGTGCTTTCGGGACAGGGCAGGGTGAG. This codes for CSAFGTGQGE. The entire CDR3 sequence reads CSAFGTGQGEQFF.

CDR3 protein: CAWNLRGGEETYTF. The DNA read from the CDR3 is TGTGCCTGGAACCTTCGGGGGGGGGAAGAGACC. The chain links TRBV30 to TRBJ1-2; tentative D call: TRBD1 (5 bases). From the germline J gene comes the end of the CDR3, since the read stops 3 residues before it. This CDR3 spans 14 amino acids. Germline CDR1 reads GTSNPN; CDR2 reads SVGIG (reference sequence).